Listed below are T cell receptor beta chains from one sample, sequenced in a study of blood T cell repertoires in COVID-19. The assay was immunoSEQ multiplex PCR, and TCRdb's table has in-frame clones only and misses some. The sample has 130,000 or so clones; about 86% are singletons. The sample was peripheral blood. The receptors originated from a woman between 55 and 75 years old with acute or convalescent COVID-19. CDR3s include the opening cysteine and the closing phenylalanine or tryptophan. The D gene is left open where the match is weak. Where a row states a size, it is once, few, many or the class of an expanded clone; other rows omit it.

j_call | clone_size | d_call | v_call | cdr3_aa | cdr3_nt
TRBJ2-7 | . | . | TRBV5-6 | CASSFGRTYEQYF | TGTGCCAGCAGCTTCGGCAGGACCTACGAGCAGTACTTC
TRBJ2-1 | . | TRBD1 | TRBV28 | CASSQRTGVRNNEQFF | TGTGCCAGCAGCCAACGGACAGGGGTGCGAAACAATGAGCAGTTCTTC
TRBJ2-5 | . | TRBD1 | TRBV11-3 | CASSKRTGALQETQYF | TGTGCCAGCAGCAAACGGACAGGGGCGCTTCAAGAGACCCAGTACTTC
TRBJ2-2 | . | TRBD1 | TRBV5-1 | CASGRDRGPGELFF | TGCGCCAGCGGCCGGGACAGGGGCCCCGGGGAGCTGTTTTTT
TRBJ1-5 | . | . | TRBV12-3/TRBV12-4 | CASTFGTHQPQHF | TGTGCCAGCACCTTTGGGACTCATCAGCCCCAGCATTTT
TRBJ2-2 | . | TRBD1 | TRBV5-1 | CASSPRQGSSGELFF | TGCGCCAGCAGCCCAAGACAGGGATCGAGCGGGGAGCTGTTTTTT
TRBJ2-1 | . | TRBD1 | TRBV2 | CASSYRGSYDEQFF | TGTGCCAGCAGTTACAGGGGATCATACGATGAGCAGTTCTTC
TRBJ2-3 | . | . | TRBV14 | CASSPRITDTQYF | TGTGCCAGCAGCCCTAGGATCACAGATACGCAGTATTTT
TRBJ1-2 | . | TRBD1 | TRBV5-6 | CASSLVGQGRNYGYTF | TGTGCCAGCAGCTTGGTGGGACAGGGGCGAAACTATGGCTACACCTTC
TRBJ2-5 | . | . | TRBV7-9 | CASSHQETQYF | TGTGCCAGCAGCCATCAAGAGACCCAGTACTTC
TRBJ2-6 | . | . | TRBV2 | CASIETRGSGANVLTF | TGTGCCAGCATAGAAACAAGGGGCTCTGGGGCCAACGTCCTGACTTTC
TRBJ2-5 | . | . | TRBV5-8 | CASSPGQVKETQYF | TGTGCCAGCAGCCCCGGACAAGTCAAAGAGACCCAGTACTTC
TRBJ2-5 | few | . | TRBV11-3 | CASSSGTLYQETQYF | TGTGCCAGCAGCTCCGGGACTCTGTACCAAGAGACCCAGTACTTC
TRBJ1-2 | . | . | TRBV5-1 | CASSLSGFNYGYTF | TGCGCCAGCAGCTTGTCAGGCTTTAACTATGGCTACACCTTC
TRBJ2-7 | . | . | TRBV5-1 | CASSYPGSYEQYF | TGCGCCAGCAGTTATCCGGGATCCTACGAGCAGTACTTC
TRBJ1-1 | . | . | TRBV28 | CASSLPGTFTEAFF | TGTGCCAGCAGTTTACCCGGGACTTTCACTGAAGCTTTCTTT
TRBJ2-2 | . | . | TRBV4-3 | CASSPGQSGELFF | TGCGCCAGCAGTCCCGGACAGTCCGGGGAGCTGTTTTTT
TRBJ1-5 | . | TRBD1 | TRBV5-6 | CASSLKGQGNQPQHF | TGTGCCAGCAGCTTGAAGGGACAGGGCAATCAGCCCCAGCATTTT
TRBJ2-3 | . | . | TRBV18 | CASSPGWTTDNTDTQYF | TGTGCCAGCTCACCCGGATGGACTACCGATAACACAGATACGCAGTATTTT
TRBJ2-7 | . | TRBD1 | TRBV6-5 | CASNRDRGQDEQYF | TGTGCCAGCAATCGGGACAGGGGGCAAGACGAGCAGTACTTC
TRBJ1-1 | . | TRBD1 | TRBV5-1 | CASSLVTGGAYTEAFF | TGCGCCAGCAGCTTGGTGACAGGGGGCGCGTACACTGAAGCTTTCTTT
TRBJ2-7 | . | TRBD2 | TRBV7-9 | CASSLVGGGPRDEQYF | TGTGCCAGCAGCTTAGTAGGCGGGGGGCCTAGGGACGAGCAGTACTTC
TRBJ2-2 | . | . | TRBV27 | CASSYYSRAATGELFF | TGTGCCAGCAGCTATTACTCCAGAGCGGCGACCGGGGAGCTGTTTTTT
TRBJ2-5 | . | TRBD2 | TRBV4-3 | CASSHDVGEGWIQYF | TGCGCCAGCAGCCATGATGTGGGGGAGGGGTGGATCCAGTACTTC
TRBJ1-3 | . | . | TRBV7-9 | CASSLFGELGSGNTIYF | TGTGCCAGCAGCTTATTCGGGGAACTGGGCTCTGGAAACACCATATATTTT
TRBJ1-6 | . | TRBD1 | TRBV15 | CATSQGTGHSPLHF | TGTGCCACCAGCCAAGGGACAGGTCATTCACCCCTCCACTTT
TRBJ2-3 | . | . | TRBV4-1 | CASSQDLLRTDTQYF | TGCGCCAGCAGCCAAGATTTACTTCGCACAGATACGCAGTATTTT
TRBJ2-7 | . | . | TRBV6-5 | CASSRGTTYEQYF | TGTGCCAGCAGCCGAGGCACAACCTACGAGCAGTACTTC
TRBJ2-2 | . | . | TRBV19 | CASSISRGGELFF | TGTGCCAGTAGTATCTCCAGGGGTGGGGAGCTGTTTTTT
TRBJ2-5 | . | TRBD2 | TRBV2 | CASSVPSLAGAGYGETQYF | TGTGCCAGCAGTGTCCCGTCTTTAGCGGGGGCAGGCTATGGGGAGACCCAGTACTTC
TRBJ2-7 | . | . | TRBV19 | CASSPLADSYEQYF | TGTGCCAGTAGTCCCCTGGCAGACTCCTACGAGCAGTACTTC
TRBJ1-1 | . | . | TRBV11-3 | CASSFRGEGFF | TGTGCCAGCAGCTTCAGGGGCGAGGGTTTCTTT
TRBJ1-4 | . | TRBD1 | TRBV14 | CASSLKTGAGEKLFF | TGTGCCAGCAGCCTTAAGACAGGGGCAGGTGAAAAACTGTTTTTT
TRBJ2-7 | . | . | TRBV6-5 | CASSSIGREQYF | TGTGCCAGCAGTTCAATTGGGAGGGAGCAGTACTTC
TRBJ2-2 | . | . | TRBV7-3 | CASSLTGSGFGDTGELFF | TGTGCCAGCAGCTTAACTGGGTCCGGGTTCGGCGACACCGGGGAGCTGTTTTTT
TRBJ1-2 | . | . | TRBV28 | CASTPIGVWGYTF | TGTGCCAGCACCCCAATAGGGGTGTGGGGCTACACCTTC
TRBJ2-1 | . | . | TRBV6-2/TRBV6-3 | CASSLRGVRYNEQFF | TGTGCCAGCAGTCTCCGCGGGGTACGGTACAATGAGCAGTTCTTC
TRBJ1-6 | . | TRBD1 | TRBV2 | CASSEEDRGYSPLHF | TGTGCCAGCAGTGAAGAGGACAGGGGATATTCACCCCTCCACTTT
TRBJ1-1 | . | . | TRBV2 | CASSEAPGREAFF | TGTGCCAGCAGTGAAGCGCCGGGGAGGGAAGCTTTCTTT
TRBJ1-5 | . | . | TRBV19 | CASSNAGFAGQPQHF | TGTGCCAGTAGTAATGCAGGGTTTGCAGGTCAGCCCCAGCATTTT